Each of the 29 T cell receptor beta chains below was sequenced from the same sample in a study of T-cell reconstitution after alpha-beta-depleted transplantation in children. The authors prepared the TCRbeta library with unique molecular identifiers. TCRdb re-called the PCR reads through MiXCR, storing one row per CDR3 protein. The sample holds approximately 400,000 distinct CDR3 sequences, 11% seen once. The sequenced sample was PBMCs from the stem cell graft donor, obtained from the stem cell graft. The receptors were gathered from a human donor who donated a stem cell graft to a child with acute myeloid leukemia.

The chain links TRBV11-2 to TRBJ1-4, with D perhaps matching TRBD1 (5 bases). This CDR3 comprises 14 residues. Trimming shortened V by 5 bases and J by 10 bases, and 17 bases separated the two germline ends. Germline V gene data show CDR1 as SGHAT and CDR2 as FQNNGV. CDR3 in DNA: TGTGCCAGCAGCACCGGCCCGGGGGGGGGAAAACTGTTTTTT. Its protein is CASSTGPGGGKLFF. Based on the CDR3 plus reference TRBV11-2 and TRBJ1-4, the full variable domain is EAGVAQSPRYKIIEKRQSVAFWCNPISGHATLYWYQQILGQGPKLLIQFQNNGVVDDSQLPKDRFSAERLKGVDSTLKIQPAKLEDSAVYLCASSTGPGGGKLFFGSGTQLSVL.

This sequence joins TRBV27 and TRBJ2-3; the D is unclear. Germline CDR1 MNHEY, CDR2 SMNVEV (reference sequence). Trimming shortened V by 0 bases and J by 4 bases, and 20 bases separated the two germline ends. The CDR3 covers 18 residues. The CDR3 DNA reads TGTGCCAGCAGTTTATCCGGACCGGGCATTCGATCATCAGATACGCAGTATTTT. Protein: CASSLSGPGIRSSDTQYF.

This clonotype came up many times. The rearrangement uses TRBV20-1 and TRBJ2-1, with 11 nucleotides matching TRBD2. Per the germline V gene, CDR1 is DFQATT and CDR2 is SNEGSKA (reference sequence). CDR3 size: 14 residues. V lost 4 bases and J lost 3; bases outside the gene matches: 2. The CDR3 reads CSAKLAGDYNEQFF. For the CDR3, the DNA is TGCAGTGCTAAACTAGCGGGAGACTACAATGAGCAGTTCTTC.

This clonotype was seen a few times. V gene TRBV18 combines with J gene TRBJ1-1; 7 nucleotides agree with TRBD1. The trim removed 1 base at V and 11 bases at J, leaving 10 bases unmatched. CDR1 is KGHSH, CDR2 LQKENI, per germline. The CDR3 has 14 residues. The CDR3 region has the DNA TGTGCCAGCTCACCACGGGAGGGGGCAAGGACGGCTTTCTTT. Translated, it gives CASSPREGARTAFF. Using reference TRBV18 and TRBJ1-1 for the parts outside the CDR3, the full variable domain is NAGVMQNPRHLVRRRGQEARLRCSPMKGHSHVYWYRQLPEEGLKFMVYLQKENIIDESGMPKERFSAEFPKEGPSILRIQQVVRGDSAAYFCASSPREGARTAFFGQGTRLTVV.

Only a few counts were recorded for this clonotype. The gene calls are TRBV24-1 and TRBJ1-2, with unresolved D. The CDR3 has 12 residues. V lost 7 bases and J 13 bases, leaving 18 bases between the germline ends. Per the germline V gene, CDR1 is KGHDR and CDR2 is SFDVKD. Here the CDR3 reads CATRRTIPNPTF. CDR3 in DNA: TGTGCCACCAGGAGGACCATCCCCAATCCCACCTTC.

This clonotype was counted a few times. The rearrangement joins TRBV10-3 to TRBJ2-3; D unresolved. Trimming took off 3 bases at V and 2 bases at J, with 9 bases between the two ends. The CDR3 sequence is 14 residues long. From germline, CDR1 is ENHRY and CDR2 SYGVKD. Here the CDR3 reads CAISDGRVTDTQYF. CDR3 bases: TGTGCCATCAGTGACGGTCGGGTCACAGATACGCAGTATTTT.

This clonotype was detected only a few times. The J gene is TRBJ2-2, the V gene TRBV5-1; TRBD2 matches at 9 bases. CDR1 SGHRS and CDR2 YFSETQ come from the germline V gene. The CDR3 is 16 amino acids. V gave up 4 bases and J gave up 6 bases; unmatched junction bases: 10. CDR3 bases: TGCGCCAGCAGCCCGGATAGCGGGAGCGTCGCCGGGGAGCTGTTTTTT. This encodes CASSPDSGSVAGELFF.

Concerning this clonotype itself: A much larger clone is a single base away; this may be a read error. V and J are TRBV12-3 or TRBV12-4 and TRBJ2-3; 10 bases align to TRBD2. The CDR3 has 16 amino acids. The CDR3 sequence is CASTLLAGRFADTKYF. The CDR3 nucleotides read TGTGCCAGCACCCTACTAGCGGGGCGTTTTGCAGATACGAAGTATTTT.

This clonotype was observed a handful of times. V usage is TRBV5-1 and J usage is TRBJ2-3; the D call may be TRBD1 or TRBD2 (6 bases each). Germline CDR1 and CDR2: SGHRS and YFSETQ. The V end lost 0 bases, the J end lost 4 bases, and 9 bases lay between the germline ends. The CDR3 is made up of 14 amino acids. For the CDR3, the DNA is TGCGCCAGCAGCTTGGACAGGGAGGCAGATACGCAGTATTTT. It codes for CASSLDREADTQYF.

This clonotype has ten or more counts. Sequence at one end of the junction differs from germline and may be a read error. The genes are TRBV6-6 and TRBJ2-3; no definite D call. Germline loops: CDR1 MNHNY, CDR2 SVGAGI (reference sequence). This CDR3 comprises 12 residues. The CDR3 loop is CASSSGTDTQYF. The CDR3 DNA follows: TGCGCCAGCAGCTCAGGCACAGATACGCAGTATTTT.

This clonotype was found a few times. The V gene is TRBV20-1, the J gene TRBJ2-1, with TRBD1 matching 7 bases. The CDR3 is made up of 14 amino acids. After removal of 5 bases from V and 0 bases from J, the junction contained 4 bases not matched to a gene. Germline lookup yields CDR1 DFQATT and CDR2 SNEGSKA (reference sequence). This CDR3 is CSAEGASSYNEQFF. The CDR3 DNA is TGCAGTGCTGAGGGGGCAAGCTCCTACAATGAGCAGTTCTTC.

This clonotype has just a few counts. The V call is TRBV16, the J call TRBJ1-1; D remains unclear. The CDR3 sequence is 12 residues long. From germline, CDR1 is KGHSY and CDR2 FQNENV. V lost 3 bases and J lost 9, with 11 bases in between. The CDR3 region is CASSHSVSKAFF. CDR3 nucleotide sequence: TGTGCCAGCAGCCACTCTGTGAGTAAAGCTTTCTTT.

This sequence joins TRBV15 and TRBJ2-5, with D uncertain. CDR1 is LNHNV, CDR2 YYDKDF, per germline (reference sequence). Trimming left V 0 bases short and J 3 bases short, with 14 bases between. The length of the CDR3 is 16 residues. The DNA for the CDR3 is TGTGCCACCAGCAGAGAAGGATCCCAAGCCGAAGAGACCCAGTACTTC. Protein product: CATSREGSQAEETQYF.

V and J are TRBV4-1 and TRBJ2-2; D perhaps matches TRBD2 (5 bases). CDR1 is MGHRA, CDR2 YSYEKL, per germline. Trimming took off 4 bases at V and 4 bases at J, with 13 bases between the two ends. The CDR3 runs to 15 residues. As DNA, the CDR3 is TGCGCCAGCAGCCGAACACTAGAAGGCACCGGGGAGCTGTTTTTT. Amino acids: CASSRTLEGTGELFF.

The V call is TRBV12-3 or TRBV12-4, the J call TRBJ2-6; no definite D call. V was cut by 6 bases and J by 0 bases, with 12 bases left in between. The CDR3 contains 16 residues. CDR3 loop: CASSQHGASGANVLTF. CDR3 nucleotide sequence: TGTGCCAGCAGCCAACACGGTGCCTCTGGGGCCAACGTCCTGACTTTC.

This clonotype occurred many times. The chain joins TRBV20-1 to TRBJ2-7; 7 nucleotides agree with TRBD2. Trimming cost V 5 bases and J 6 bases; bases outside gene matches: 10. The germline V gene has CDR1 DFQATT and CDR2 SNEGSKA (reference sequence). This CDR3 is built from 13 residues. CDR3 loop: CSASRTVAGEQYF. Here the CDR3 DNA reads TGCAGTGCTTCACGGACCGTAGCGGGCGAGCAGTACTTC.

The sample holds a few counts of this clonotype. This chain connects TRBV7-2 to TRBJ1-4; D is uncertain. Germline V gene lookup returns CDR1 SGHTA and CDR2 FQGNSA. The CDR3 covers 12 residues. V was shortened by 5 bases and J by 3 bases, with 4 bases between the two germline ends. The CDR3, as DNA: TGTGCCAGCAGCCGCGCTAATGAAAAACTGTTTTTT. It is translated as CASSRANEKLFF.

This clonotype was seen a few times. The rearrangement joins TRBV5-1 to TRBJ2-1, with D perhaps matching TRBD1 (5 bases). V lost 8 bases to trimming and J lost 8 bases, with 17 bases between them. Per the germline V gene, CDR1 is SGHRS and CDR2 is YFSETQ. CDR3 length: 13 residues. The CDR3, as DNA: TGCGCCAGTAGGGGTACGATCGGACATGAGCAGTTCTTC. Its translation is CASRGTIGHEQFF.

This clonotype was observed a handful of times. The rearrangement links TRBV7-8 to TRBJ2-1; weak D call: TRBD1 (5 bases). Trimming cost V 3 bases and J 8 bases, with 11 bases left between them. Germline CDR1 reads SGHVS; CDR2 reads FQNEAQ. The CDR3 covers 13 residues. For the CDR3, the DNA is TGTGCCAGCAGCTTCCAGGGTGCCTATGAGCAGTTCTTC. Protein sequence: CASSFQGAYEQFF. Based on the CDR3 plus reference TRBV7-8 and TRBJ2-1, the full variable domain is GAGVSQSPRYKVAKRGQDVALRCDPISGHVSLFWYQQALGQGPEFLTYFQNEAQLDKSGLPSDRFFAERPEGSVSTLKIQRTQQEDSAVYLCASSFQGAYEQFFGPGTRLTVL.

This clonotype was observed a handful of times. The chain couples TRBV29-1 to TRBJ2-3; D ambiguous. V was cut by 1 base and J by 5 bases, with 7 bases left in between. Germline lookup yields CDR1 SQVTM and CDR2 ANQGSEA. CDR3 length equals 12 residues. The chain's CDR3 is CSVEVLQDTQYF. In DNA, the CDR3 is TGCAGCGTTGAAGTCCTCCAAGATACGCAGTATTTT.

This clonotype was found many times. The chain links TRBV25-1 to TRBJ2-7, with 8 bases lining up with TRBD1. V shed 10 bases, J shed 7 bases, and the junction held 12 bases outside the gene matches. The CDR3 spans 13 residues. The germline V gene has CDR1 MGHDK and CDR2 SYGVNS. The CDR3 is CAISWTGCREQYV. CDR3 sequence (DNA): TGTGCCATTTCGTGGACAGGGTGTAGAGAGCAGTACGTC.

This clonotype was found a few times. The CDR3 protein is CASSKQGRETQYF. DNA of the CDR3: TGTGCCAGCAGCAAACAGGGGCGAGAGACCCAGTACTTC. V and J are TRBV7-2 and TRBJ2-5; 7 bases fit TRBD1. The CDR3 consists of 13 residues. Germline V gene lookup returns CDR1 SGHTA and CDR2 FQGNSA. V lost 5 bases, J lost 4 bases, and 4 bases stayed unmatched.

This chain links TRBV7-6 with TRBJ2-3; D not certain. The length of the CDR3 is 13 residues. The V end was cut by 1 base, the J end by 3 bases, with 5 bases between. CDR1 and CDR2 (germline): SGHVS, FNYEAQ. The CDR3 DNA follows: TGTGCCAGCAGCTTAGTCCAGACAGATACGCAGTATTTT. Translation: CASSLVQTDTQYF.

The gene calls are TRBV4-1 and TRBJ2-7, with 8 bases fitting TRBD1. Germline CDR1 and CDR2: MGHRA and YSYEKL. The CDR3 is made up of 16 amino acids. The J segment lost 2 bases and the V segment lost 1 base, leaving 7 bases of the junction unmatched. The CDR3 DNA sequence: TGCGCCAGCAGCCAAGCCCTGGAGACAGGGGCCTACGAGCAGTACTTC. This encodes CASSQALETGAYEQYF.

This clonotype was detected many times. The DNA of the CDR3 is TGTGCCAGCAGCTTAGGCTTTCTGTCAGGGACTTCCTACGAGCAGTACTTC. Translation: CASSLGFLSGTSYEQYF. The chain recombines TRBV13 with TRBJ2-7; the D gene is possibly TRBD2 (6 bases). V lost 0 bases, J lost 1 base, and 16 bases lay in between. Per the germline V gene, CDR1 is PRHDT and CDR2 is FYEKMQ (reference sequence). This CDR3 has 17 amino acids.

V gene TRBV7-6 combines with J gene TRBJ2-1; TRBD2 aligns across 11 bases. Germline-derived CDR1 and CDR2 are SGHVS and FNYEAQ. With 4 bases clipped from V and 0 bases from J, the junction kept 5 bases outside the gene matches. The CDR3 has 17 amino acids. CDR3 region: CASSSPTSGVSYNEQFF. CDR3 nucleotides: TGTGCCAGCAGCTCCCCGACTAGCGGGGTCTCCTACAATGAGCAGTTCTTC. Combining the CDR3 with reference TRBV7-6 and TRBJ2-1 gives the whole variable domain GAGVSQSPRYKVTKRGQDVALRCDPISGHVSLYWYRQALGQGPEFLTYFNYEAQQDKSGLPNDRFSAERPEGSISTLTIQRTEQRDSAMYRCASSSPTSGVSYNEQFFGPGTRLTVL.

The V and J genes are TRBV19 and TRBJ2-2; tentative D call: TRBD2 (6 bases). Germline CDR1 is LNHDA and CDR2 is SQIVND (reference sequence). Trimming cost V 8 bases and J 6 bases, with 13 bases left between them. The CDR3 totals 13 residues. CDR3 bases: TGTGCCAGTTATGTGGCGGGATCCGGGGAGCTGTTTTTT. Its translation is CASYVAGSGELFF.

This clonotype was found many times. The chain recombines TRBV18 with TRBJ1-5; TRBD1 aligns across 9 bases. CDR1 is KGHSH, CDR2 LQKENI, per germline. Germline trimming cut 5 bases from V and 7 bases from J; bases unmatched to any gene: 3. The CDR3 contains 13 residues. CDR3 DNA sequence: TGTGCCAGCTCAAGGGACAGGGAGCAGCCCCAGCATTTT. Its protein is CASSRDREQPQHF.

This clonotype was recorded a few times. The rearrangement joins TRBV27 to TRBJ1-1, with 9 bases that match TRBD1. V was clipped by 4 bases and J by 5 bases; unmatched bases: 11. Per the germline V gene, CDR1 is MNHEY and CDR2 is SMNVEV (reference sequence). CDR3 size: 16 residues. CDR3 residues: CASSSLTGTGLTEAFF. CDR3 bases: TGTGCCAGCAGTTCCCTCACGGGGACAGGGTTGACTGAAGCTTTCTTT.